Shown below are 18 T cell receptor beta chains from a single sample sequenced in a study of CD8+CD57+ T cells in acquired aplastic anemia. Profiles of TCR beta VDJ and CDR3 were generated from a genomic DNA template. TCRdb re-called the reads with MiXCR, one entry per CDR3 protein. The sample records hundreds of thousands of distinct CDR3 sequences, roughly 64% being singletons. Sequences were obtained from sorted CD4+, CD8+, or CD8+CD57+ T cells (not recorded which) from PBMCs. These receptors originate from a human donor in good health, serving as a control.

The chain couples TRBV7-2 to TRBJ1-4, with 10 bases lining up with TRBD1. Unmatched junction bases numbered 4, after V lost 5 bases and J lost 7 bases. The CDR3 sequence is 14 residues long. Germline loops: CDR1 SGHTA, CDR2 FQGNSA. Written as DNA, the CDR3 is TGTGCCAGCAGCGACGGACAGGGGGGTGAAAAACTGTTTTTT. Residues: CASSDGQGGEKLFF.

The V call is TRBV5-1, the J call TRBJ2-6; D remains ambiguous. Germline CDR1 is SGHRS and CDR2 is YFSETQ. V was pared by 4 bases and J by 2 bases, with 7 bases between. This CDR3 has 14 amino acids. CDR3 residues: CASSDRTGANVLTF. CDR3 in DNA: TGCGCCAGCAGCGATAGGACTGGGGCCAACGTCCTGACTTTC.

This sequence joins TRBV30 and TRBJ1-5; TRBD1 matches 7 bases. J gave up 3 bases and V 4 bases, and 3 bases lay outside the gene matches. Germline CDR1 GTSNPN, CDR2 SVGIG (reference sequence). CDR3 length equals 13 residues. DNA for the CDR3: TGTGCCTGGACAGGGGGAGACAATCAGCCCCAGCATTTT. It yields the protein CAWTGGDNQPQHF.

The chain uses TRBV7-3 and TRBJ1-2; D is ambiguous. The V gene's germline CDR1 is SGHTA and CDR2 FQGTGA. The CDR3 spans 15 residues. V lost 2 bases and J 13 bases, leaving 23 bases between the germline ends. This chain's CDR3 is CASSLLAEETQYFTF. The CDR3 coding sequence is TGTGCCAGCAGCTTACTAGCGGAGGAGACCCAGTACTTCACCTTC.

This chain uses TRBV12-3 or TRBV12-4 with TRBJ2-7; 7 bases are shared with TRBD1. The CDR3 covers 18 residues. Trimming removed 3 bases from V and 7 bases from J; junction bases left unmatched: 21. CDR3 loop: CASSFDLPRQGGTGEQYF. CDR3 DNA: TGTGCCAGCAGTTTCGACCTTCCTAGACAGGGTGGCACCGGGGAGCAGTACTTC.

The J gene is TRBJ2-5, the V gene TRBV6-1, with TRBD1 matching 11 bases. The CDR3 has 15 residues. J was trimmed by 4 bases and V by 6 bases; bases with no gene match: 7. Per germline, CDR1 MNHNS and CDR2 SASEGT. CDR3 protein: CASRVSGTGGETQYF. The CDR3 nucleotides read TGTGCCAGCAGAGTTTCCGGGACAGGGGGAGAGACCCAGTACTTC.

In DNA, the CDR3 is TGTGCCAGCAGCCCTCTAGCGGAAGAGACCCAGTACTTC. Translating it yields CASSPLAEETQYF. The V call is TRBV5-4, the J call TRBJ2-5, with 7 bases aligning to TRBD2. V was clipped by 4 bases and J by 3 bases; unmatched bases: 3. The germline gives CDR1 SGHNT, CDR2 YYREEE (reference sequence). The CDR3 extends over 13 amino acids.

DNA of the CDR3: TGTGCCAGCCAGGCGAGCGAGGAGGGGTACTTC. Its protein is CASQASEEGYF. The chain is built from TRBV2 and TRBJ2-7, with a tentative D call TRBD2 (6 bases). This CDR3 region has 11 residues. CDR1 is SNHLY, CDR2 FYNNEI, per germline. V lost 8 bases and J lost 12, with 17 bases in between.

V is TRBV12-3 or TRBV12-4 and J is TRBJ2-3; D may be TRBD2 (5 bases). Trimming left V 3 bases short and J 0 bases short, with 10 bases between. The CDR3 length is 15 residues. The CDR3 loop is CASSFRSGSTDTQYF. DNA of the CDR3: TGTGCCAGCAGTTTCCGGTCGGGGAGCACAGATACGCAGTATTTT.

This clonotype was counted a single time. A read error may account for a junction end that differs from germline. The DNA for the CDR3 is TGTGCCAACAGCCCCGGGACATCGCACACTGAAGCTCTCTTT. The encoded protein is CANSPGTSHTEALF. This rearrangement joins TRBV11-3 to TRBJ1-1, with a weak D call TRBD1 (6 bases). The germline V gene encodes CDR1 SGHNT and CDR2 YENEEA. The CDR3 spans 14 residues.

A remark on this clonotype: This likely comes from a read error, as the CDR3 has no conserved phenylalanine or tryptophan at its end. It is unclear where the CDR3 begins or ends on the DNA, so no DNA is shown, and the CDR3 is as TCRdb lists it. The V gene is TRBV19, the J gene TRBJ1-5. The CDR3 sequence runs 14 residues, both termini included. Germline assignment: CDR1 LNHDA and CDR2 SQIVND (reference sequence). The CDR3: CASRLETERPQQFV.

A note on this clonotype: Compared with germline, one end of the junction differs, possibly owing to a read error. The chain has TRBV7-8 and TRBJ1-3, with D tentatively TRBD1 (6 bases). Germline lookup yields CDR1 SGHVS and CDR2 FQNEAQ. The CDR3 totals 15 residues. The CDR3 reads CAGSLDLQGRDSPYF. CDR3 nucleotides: TGTGCCGGCAGCTTAGACCTTCAGGGGCGGGATTCACCCTATTTT.

Comment on this clonotype: Since no conserved phenylalanine or tryptophan closes the CDR3, a read error is the likely cause. This chain joins TRBV29-1 and TRBJ1-2, with 8 bases that match TRBD1. The CDR3 totals 13 residues. Trimming took 6 bases from V and 8 from J; bases not matched to a gene: 11. The germline V gene encodes CDR1 SQVTM and CDR2 ANQGSEA. The CDR3 DNA follows: TGCAGCGTCGGACAGGGCTCCCGCTCCGGCTACACCTAT. This gives the protein CSVGQGSRSGYTY.

This clonotype showed up many times. The chain is built from TRBV11-3 and TRBJ1-1; D not certain. Trimming left V 1 base short and J 6 bases short, with 6 bases between. The CDR3 consists of 12 residues. Germline-derived CDR1 and CDR2 are SGHNT and YENEEA. Here the CDR3 DNA reads TGTGCCAGCAGCTTAGGAGAGGCTGAAGCTTTCTTT. Amino acids: CASSLGEAEAFF.

To note about this clonotype: A read error may account for a junction end that differs from germline. V gene TRBV19 combines with J gene TRBJ1-2; 8 bases fit TRBD1. The CDR3 is 13 residues long. The germline V gene encodes CDR1 LNHDA and CDR2 SQIVND (reference sequence). CDR3 sequence: CACSRQGCYGYTF. CDR3 in DNA: TGTGCCTGTAGTCGACAGGGGTGCTATGGCTACACCTTC.

On this clonotype: Relative to the germline gene, one junction end is altered; a read error may explain this. The CDR3 coding sequence is TGTGCCAGCAGCTCGTGGGGCAATGAACCCCTGCCTTTT. This encodes CASSSWGNEPLPF. The chain uses TRBV7-2 and TRBJ1-4; D may be TRBD1 (5 bases). This CDR3 is 13 amino acids long. Germline values: CDR1 SGHTA, CDR2 FQGNSA. Variable domain in full (rest from reference TRBV7-2 and TRBJ1-4): GAGVSQSPSNKVTEKGKDVELRCDPISGHTALYWYRQSLGQGLEFLIYFQGNSAPDKSGLPSDRFSAERTGGSVSTLTIQRTQQEDSAVYLCASSSWGNEPLPFGSGTQLSVL.

The sample holds many counts of this clonotype. This chain joins TRBV5-1 and TRBJ2-5; 9 bases map to TRBD1. Germline CDR1 and CDR2: SGHRS and YFSETQ. This CDR3 is built from 15 residues. With 2 bases clipped from V and 2 bases from J, the junction kept 4 bases outside the gene matches. The CDR3 region is CASSFTGGRQETQYF. The DNA for the CDR3 is TGCGCCAGCAGCTTTACAGGGGGCCGACAAGAGACCCAGTACTTC.

This clonotype appeared many times. This rearrangement joins TRBV19 to TRBJ2-3, with TRBD2 identical over 14 bases. The CDR3 spans 17 residues. Germline V gives CDR1 LNHDA, CDR2 SQIVND (reference sequence). The junction had 10 bases not matched to a gene; V was cut back by 3 bases and J by 8 bases. The DNA for the CDR3 is TGTGCCAGTAGTATTTTGACTAGCGGGGGGGCCGGAGGTACGCAGTATTTT. This encodes CASSILTSGGAGGTQYF.